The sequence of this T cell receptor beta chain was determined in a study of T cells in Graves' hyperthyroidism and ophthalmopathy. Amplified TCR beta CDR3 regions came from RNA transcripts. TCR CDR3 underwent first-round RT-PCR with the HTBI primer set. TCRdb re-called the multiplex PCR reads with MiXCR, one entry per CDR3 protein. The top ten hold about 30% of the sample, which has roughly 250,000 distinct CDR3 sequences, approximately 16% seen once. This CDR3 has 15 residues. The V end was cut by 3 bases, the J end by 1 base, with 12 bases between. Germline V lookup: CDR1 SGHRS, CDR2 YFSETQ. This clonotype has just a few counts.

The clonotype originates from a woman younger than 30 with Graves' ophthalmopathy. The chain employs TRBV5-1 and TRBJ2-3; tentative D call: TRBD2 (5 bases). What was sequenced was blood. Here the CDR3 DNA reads TGCGCCAGCAGCTGGGGTAACGGGGGCACAGATACGCAGTATTTT. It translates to CASSWGNGGTDTQYF.